This T cell receptor beta chain was documented in a study of cytomegalovirus exposure and HLA in healthy donors. Background on the study: HLA-typed donors were the source of about 81 million unique TCRs held in an early data release. Findings and caveats of the study: Cytomegalovirus-associated status was assigned to about 180 TCR beta chains. A few chains tied to CMV proved CMV antigen-specific in vitro.

PCR was performed using 60 Vbeta and 13 Jbeta primers. Some clones are missing from TCRdb's copy, which holds only in-frame ones; the method was immunoSEQ multiplex PCR. The table lists roughly 120,000 clones. Germline CDR1 reads SNHLY; CDR2 reads FYNNEI. Trimming left V 7 bases short and J 0 bases short, with 10 bases between. This CDR3 has 14 amino acids. About this clone itself: What it recognizes is unknown.

The receptor was derived from a man aged 40-55 years in good health and CMV-seronegative. Sample: PBMCs. The rearrangement joins TRBV2 to TRBJ1-5; D not resolved. The CDR3 DNA reads as TGTGCCAGCACGCCGGTCGTTAGCAATCAGCCCCAGCATTTT. It codes for CASTPVVSNQPQHF.